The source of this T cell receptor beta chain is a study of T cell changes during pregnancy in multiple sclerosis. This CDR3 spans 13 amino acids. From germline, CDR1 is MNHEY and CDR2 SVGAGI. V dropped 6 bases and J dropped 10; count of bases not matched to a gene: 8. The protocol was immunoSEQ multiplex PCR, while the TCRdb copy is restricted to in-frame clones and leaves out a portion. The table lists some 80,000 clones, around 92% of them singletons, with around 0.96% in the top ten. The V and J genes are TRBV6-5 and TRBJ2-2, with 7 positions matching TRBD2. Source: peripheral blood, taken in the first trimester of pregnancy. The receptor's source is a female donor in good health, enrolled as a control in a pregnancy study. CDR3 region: CASRPSRGEELFF. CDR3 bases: TGTGCCAGCAGGCCGTCCCGGGGGGAGGAGCTGTTTTTT.